This T cell receptor beta chain was recovered during a study of identical twins. The V and J ends lost 5 bases and 1 base, in that order; junction bases with no gene match: 7. The germline CDR1 and CDR2 sequences are MNHEY and SVGAGI. CDR3 length: 17 residues. This clonotype turned up a few times. TCRdb reanalysed the 5' RACE reads using MiXCR and keeps one entry per CDR3 protein. Of roughly 710,000 distinct CDR3 sequences in the sample, less than 7% are singletons; the top ten hold 1.5% to 2%. This receptor was identified in a man between 18 and 35 years old in good health. The material sequenced was naive T cells sorted from blood. The J gene is TRBJ2-6, the V gene TRBV6-5; 8 bases map to TRBD1. CDR3 residues: CASSTTGGTSGANVLTF. The CDR3 DNA is TGTGCCAGCAGTACTACAGGGGGAACGTCTGGGGCCAACGTCCTGACTTTC.